The 10 T cell receptor beta chains below were found in one sample sequenced in a study of cytomegalovirus exposure and HLA in healthy donors. Primers for the PCR totalled 60 Vbeta and 13 Jbeta. TCRdb's table, derived via immunoSEQ multiplex PCR, lists solely in-frame clones and lacks some. The sample contains some 140,000 clones, more than 75% of which appear only once. Source material: PBMCs. The receptors derive from a woman between 40 and 50 years old in good health and CMV-seropositive.

V is TRBV30 and J is TRBJ1-4, with D perhaps matching TRBD1 (5 bases). CDR3 length equals 15 residues. V lost 5 bases, J lost 8 bases, and 21 bases lay in between. CDR1 and CDR2 (germline): GTSNPN, SVGIG (reference sequence). This CDR3 reads CAWGHRASTGEKLFF. CDR3 sequence (DNA): TGTGCCTGGGGACACCGGGCCTCAACCGGGGAAAAACTGTTTTTT.

This clone was counted a few times. This chain joins TRBV6-1 and TRBJ2-1, with 11 bases matching TRBD1. The germline V gene has CDR1 MNHNS and CDR2 SASEGT. Trimming removed 4 bases from V and 11 bases from J; junction bases left unmatched: 13. The CDR3 loop spans 16 amino acids. The CDR3: CASSARGQGVPRQQFF. In DNA, the CDR3 is TGTGCCAGCAGTGCACGGGGACAGGGGGTCCCCCGTCAGCAGTTCTTC.

This CDR3 is CASSHGTVSYEQYF. The CDR3 nucleotides are TGTGCCAGCAGCCACGGGACAGTATCCTACGAGCAGTACTTC. The chain recombines TRBV7-9 with TRBJ2-7; 7 bases line up with TRBD1. After removal of 5 bases from V and 1 base from J, the junction contained 5 bases not matched to a gene. The CDR3 consists of 14 residues. Per germline, CDR1 SEHNR and CDR2 FQNEAQ (reference sequence). Drawing the rest from reference TRBV7-9 and TRBJ2-7, the complete variable domain is DTGVSQNPRHKITKRGQNVTFRCDPISEHNRLYWYRQTLGQGPEFLTYFQNEAQLEKSRLLSDRFSAERPKGSFSTLEIQRTEQGDSAMYLCASSHGTVSYEQYFGPGTRLTVT.

In its sample, this clone was seen a few times. The gene calls are TRBV10-2 and TRBJ2-1; TRBD1 matches at 11 bases. Germline lookup yields CDR1 WSHSY and CDR2 SAAADI. V lost 2 bases, J lost 6 bases, and 6 bases stayed unmatched. The CDR3 runs to 16 residues. CDR3 nucleotides: TGCGCCAGCAGTGAGCCCGGACAGGGGGCGACCAATGAGCAGTTCTTC. Translating gives CASSEPGQGATNEQFF.

The rearrangement uses TRBV27 and TRBJ2-2; TRBD2 matches 10 bases. The length of the CDR3 is 18 residues. The ends lost 3 bases at V and 4 bases at J; junction bases unmatched: 11. Germline V gives CDR1 MNHEY, CDR2 SMNVEV (reference sequence). CDR3 sequence: CASSLGSGRAQFTGELFF. The CDR3 coding sequence is TGTGCCAGCAGTTTGGGCAGCGGGAGGGCTCAATTCACCGGGGAGCTGTTTTTT.

V and J are TRBV7-8 and TRBJ1-1; tentatively, D is TRBD1 (6 bases). The germline V and J ends were trimmed by 3 bases and 0 bases, with 8 bases remaining between them. The CDR3 has 14 residues. CDR1 and CDR2 (germline): SGHVS, FQNEAQ. The CDR3 bases are TGTGCCAGCAGCTTTGGACAGCTGAACACTGAAGCTTTCTTT. This translates into CASSFGQLNTEAFF.

V usage is TRBV27 and J usage is TRBJ2-1; tentative D call: TRBD1 (6 bases). V was cut by 8 bases and J by 5 bases, with 16 bases left in between. This CDR3 is 14 amino acids long. CDR1 MNHEY and CDR2 SMNVEV come from the germline V gene (reference sequence). The CDR3, as DNA: TGTGCCAGCGGTCCCTACCGACAGGACAATGAGCAGTTCTTC. Protein: CASGPYRQDNEQFF.

The CDR3 loop is CASSLAGTGYEQYF. DNA of the CDR3: TGTGCCAGCAGCTTAGCCGGGACAGGCTACGAGCAGTACTTC. This chain links TRBV11-2 with TRBJ2-7; 8 bases map to TRBD1. Germline CDR1 and CDR2: SGHAT and FQNNGV. The trim removed 1 base at V and 3 bases at J, leaving 2 bases unmatched. CDR3 length equals 14 residues.

The chain couples TRBV28 to TRBJ1-5, with TRBD1 identical over 9 bases. Per the germline V gene, CDR1 is MDHEN and CDR2 is SYDVKM. Germline trimming cut 1 base from V and 5 bases from J; bases unmatched to any gene: 3. The CDR3 extends over 15 amino acids. The CDR3: CASSLFRQGDQPQHF. The CDR3 nucleotides read TGTGCCAGCAGTTTATTCCGACAGGGGGATCAGCCCCAGCATTTT. The whole variable domain, filled in from reference TRBV28 and TRBJ1-5, reads DVKVTQSSRYLVKRTGEKVFLECVQDMDHENMFWYRQDPGLGLRLIYFSYDVKMKEKGDIPEGYSVSREKKERFSLILESASTNQTSMYLCASSLFRQGDQPQHFGDGTRLSIL.

This chain connects TRBV15 to TRBJ1-2, with unresolved D. Germline lookup yields CDR1 LNHNV and CDR2 YYDKDF (reference sequence). Trimming left V 0 bases short and J 7 bases short, with 15 bases between. The CDR3 loop spans 15 amino acids. CDR3: CATSRDIAGSSGYTF. The CDR3 DNA reads as TGTGCCACCAGCAGAGATATCGCAGGATCAAGTGGCTACACCTTC.